Reported below is one T cell receptor (beta chain). Its recognized antigen is unknown. It has no much larger one-base neighbor in the sample; base qualities were not kept. This sample was taken from a study of control samples from healthy donors and cancer patients (TCRdb year 2020). Libraries came from the immunoSEQ multiplex PCR assay. The source is immuneACCESS, and TCRdb retained only in-frame sequences with V and J called. Part of the clones is not carried over; for the studies checked, unresolved V genes explain less than half of this, and the remainder is unexplained. The sample table records 350,000 to 450,000 clones; more than 80% of these occur just once. More than 6% of the sample rests with the top ten. The trim is 6 bases for V and 8 bases for J, with a gap of 14 bases between the germline ends. CDR1 MNHEY and CDR2 SMNVEV are derived from the germline V gene (reference sequence). The CDR3, cysteine through phenylalanine, is 13 amino acids long. Just CDR3 DNA is preserved here, 39 bases in frame from base 1.

The V gene is TRBV27 and the J gene is TRBJ1-5; the D gene assignment is ambiguous. This receptor was taken from a man aged 40-49 years with head and neck cancer. Input material: PBMCs. CDR3 region: CASSPTTLEPQHF. The sequence in DNA is TGTGCCAGCAGCCCAACCACTCTTGAGCCCCAGCATTTT.